These T cell receptor beta chains were read from a single sample in a study of T cell responses to AZD1222 COVID-19 vaccine. Generated by immunoSEQ multiplex PCR, the TCRdb table keeps only in-frame clones and is missing some. This table has around 110,000 clones, roughly nine tenths appearing once. The material sequenced was peripheral blood, taken on day 0 of AZD1222 vaccination. The receptors shown here come from an adult in good health. Both conserved end residues are part of each CDR3. The D gene is left open where the match is weak. For some rows the clone size is stated as once, few or many, or as a class when expanded; others skip it.

d_call j_call v_call clone_size cdr3_aa cdr3_nt
TRBD1 TRBJ1-1 TRBV19 . CASSMGGRDREAFF TGTGCCAGTAGTATGGGAGGTCGGGACAGGGAAGCTTTCTTT
TRBD2 TRBJ2-3 TRBV27 few CASSPLGLAGPTDTQYF TGTGCCAGCAGTCCACTCGGATTAGCGGGGCCCACAGATACGCAGTATTTT
. TRBJ1-4 TRBV5-1 once CASSLGQHNEKLFF TGCGCCAGCAGCTTGGGACAGCATAATGAAAAACTGTTTTTT
. TRBJ1-6 TRBV21-1 . CASRMGQPGSPLHF TGTGCCAGCAGGATGGGACAGCCTGGTTCACCCCTCCACTTT
. TRBJ2-6 TRBV7-3 . CASSPSSGANVLTF TGTGCCAGCAGCCCCAGCTCTGGGGCCAACGTCCTGACTTTC
. TRBJ2-7 TRBV6-5 . CASSGTGTRYEQYF TGTGCCAGCAGCGGAACGGGGACCCGCTACGAGCAGTACTTC
. TRBJ1-3 TRBV5-6 once CASSSGQFSSGNTIYF TGTGCCAGCAGCTCTGGACAGTTTTCTTCTGGAAACACCATATATTTT
. TRBJ1-1 TRBV2 . CASITDRNTEAFF TGTGCCAGCATCACCGACAGGAACACTGAAGCTTTCTTT
. TRBJ1-1 TRBV7-2 . CASSSGRRTEAFF TGTGCCAGCAGCTCGGGCCGGAGGACTGAAGCTTTCTTT
. TRBJ2-2 TRBV5-1 . CASSYEGHTGELFF TGCGCCAGCAGCTATGAAGGGCACACCGGGGAGCTGTTTTTT
. TRBJ1-2 TRBV5-4 . CASSLGGLNYGYTF TGTGCCAGCAGCTTGGGGGGGCTTAATTATGGCTACACCTTC
TRBD2 TRBJ2-7 TRBV9 once CASSEGLAGARRTYEQYF TGTGCCAGCAGCGAGGGGCTAGCGGGGGCCCGACGTACCTACGAGCAGTACTTC
. TRBJ1-2 TRBV19 . CASSLGTPLYGYTF TGTGCCAGTAGTCTGGGGACACCGCTCTATGGCTACACCTTC
. TRBJ2-1 TRBV5-1 few CASSLQAGMGNEQFF TGCGCCAGCAGCTTACAGGCCGGAATGGGGAATGAGCAGTTCTTC
. TRBJ1-4 TRBV3-1/TRBV3-2 . CASSPPAGGNEKLFF TGTGCCAGCAGCCCTCCAGCGGGGGGCAATGAAAAACTGTTTTTT
. TRBJ2-1 TRBV29-1 . CSVEATGTYNEQFF TGCAGCGTTGAGGCGACTGGAACCTACAATGAGCAGTTCTTC
. TRBJ2-5 TRBV7-8 . CASSLGHSAETQYF TGTGCCAGCAGCTTAGGGCACAGCGCCGAGACCCAGTACTTC
. TRBJ2-2 TRBV15 . CATSREPLGRGNTGELFF TGTGCCACCAGCAGAGAACCCCTGGGTCGGGGGAACACCGGGGAGCTGTTTTTT
TRBD1 TRBJ2-1 TRBV19 . CASSTGQAPYNEQFF TGTGCCAGTAGTACCGGACAGGCCCCCTACAATGAGCAGTTCTTC
. TRBJ2-1 TRBV18 . CASSPPRQGTVDEQFF TGTGCCAGCTCACCGCCCAGGCAGGGGACGGTTGATGAGCAGTTCTTC
TRBD1 TRBJ2-7 TRBV23-1 once CASTRAGGNYEQYF TGCGCCAGCACTCGGGCAGGGGGCAACTACGAGCAGTACTTC
TRBD2 TRBJ2-3 TRBV30 . CAWRLAGGRHPDTQYF TGTGCCTGGCGGCTAGCGGGGGGCCGACACCCAGATACGCAGTATTTT
TRBD2 TRBJ2-1 TRBV6-6 . CASSYSITGGGNEQFF TGTGCCAGCAGTTACTCGATTACGGGAGGAGGTAATGAGCAGTTCTTC
. TRBJ1-1 TRBV11-2 . CASSVTGGGGTEAFF TGTGCCAGCAGCGTGACGGGGGGCGGAGGGACTGAAGCTTTCTTT
TRBD1 TRBJ1-1 TRBV7-9 . CASSFGQVGTEAFF TGTGCCAGCAGCTTCGGACAGGTGGGGACTGAAGCTTTCTTT
TRBD2 TRBJ2-1 TRBV12-5 . CASGLFLYPSGGPNEQFF TGTGCTAGTGGTTTGTTCCTCTACCCCAGCGGGGGCCCAAATGAGCAGTTCTTC
TRBD1 TRBJ1-3 TRBV6-5 . CASSRGTDHTIYF TGTGCCAGCAGCCGTGGGACAGATCACACCATATATTTT
TRBD1 TRBJ2-7 TRBV6-5 . CASSPGTAHGEQYF TGTGCCAGCAGCCCCGGGACAGCCCATGGCGAGCAGTACTTC
. TRBJ1-5 TRBV19 . CASRSDKYQPQHF TGTGCCAGTAGGTCGGACAAGTATCAGCCCCAGCATTTT
. TRBJ1-2 TRBV11-3 . CASSFTPGRMSINYGYTF TGTGCCAGCAGCTTTACTCCGGGACGGATGTCGATAAACTATGGCTACACCTTC